A single sample is the source of the 19 T cell receptor beta chains below, sequenced in a study of control samples from healthy donors and cancer patients. The assay was immunoSEQ multiplex PCR, and TCRdb's table has in-frame clones only and misses some. The table shows about 61,000 clones, with around 91% occurring only once. The sequencing input was PBMCs. All receptors come from a man aged 55 to 69 with colorectal cancer.

The chain recombines TRBV27 with TRBJ2-7, with no clear D. Germline assignment: CDR1 MNHEY and CDR2 SMNVEV (reference sequence). CDR3 length: 15 amino acids. V lost 0 bases to trimming and J lost 1 base, with 10 bases between them. CDR3 amino acids: CASSLSRVASYEQYF. In DNA, the CDR3 is TGTGCCAGCAGTTTATCTAGGGTTGCGTCCTACGAGCAGTACTTC.

The V and J genes are TRBV7-9 and TRBJ2-5; D is perhaps TRBD1 or TRBD2 (5 bases each). Germline CDR1 reads SEHNR; CDR2 reads FQNEAQ (reference sequence). The CDR3 totals 12 residues. With 11 bases removed from V and 2 bases from J, the gap between germline ends came to 12 bases. CDR3 in DNA: TGTGCCGGGGGTATGTCTCAAGAGACCCAGTACTTC. Translated: CAGGMSQETQYF. The full variable domain, rest sourced from reference TRBV7-9 and TRBJ2-5, is DTGVSQNPRHKITKRGQNVTFRCDPISEHNRLYWYRQTLGQGPEFLTYFQNEAQLEKSRLLSDRFSAERPKGSFSTLEIQRTEQGDSAMYLCAGGMSQETQYFGPGTRLLVL.

The chain uses TRBV6-5 and TRBJ2-7, with 9 bases that match TRBD2. Per germline, CDR1 MNHEY and CDR2 SVGAGI. There are 15 residues in the CDR3. The V gene end was trimmed by 5 bases and the J gene end by 5 bases; junction bases not matched to a gene: 10. The CDR3 region has the DNA TGTGCCAGCAGTCTTCAGGCGGGGGGGCACAACGAGCAGTACTTC. This sequence encodes CASSLQAGGHNEQYF.

J is TRBJ2-2 and V is TRBV5-5, with 9 bases aligning to TRBD1. The ends lost 6 bases at V and 2 bases at J; junction bases unmatched: 11. Per germline, CDR1 SGHKS and CDR2 YYEKEE (reference sequence). CDR3 length equals 17 residues. Here the CDR3 reads CASKLRDRVVNTGELFF. In DNA, the CDR3 is TGTGCCAGCAAACTACGGGACAGGGTTGTTAACACCGGGGAGCTGTTTTTT.

The chain couples TRBV15 to TRBJ1-3, with D perhaps matching TRBD1 (6 bases). This CDR3 has 13 residues. The germline V and J ends were trimmed by 5 bases and 4 bases, with 9 bases remaining between them. Germline lookup yields CDR1 LNHNV and CDR2 YYDKDF (reference sequence). CDR3 coding DNA: TGTGCCACCAGCGGGGGGGGCGGAAACACCATATATTTT. This encodes CATSGGGGNTIYF.

The count of this clone is one. The chain couples TRBV2 to TRBJ1-2, with a possible D match to TRBD1 (5 bases). The V gene's germline CDR1 is SNHLY and CDR2 FYNNEI. V was cut by 6 bases and J by 4 bases, with 18 bases left in between. This CDR3 is 15 amino acids long. The chain's CDR3 is CASSSSGLRSYGYTF. CDR3 coding DNA: TGTGCCAGCAGCTCTTCGGGACTAAGGAGCTATGGCTACACCTTC.

The chain is built from TRBV4-1 and TRBJ1-5, with D possibly being TRBD1 (5 bases). With 0 bases removed from V and 4 bases from J, the gap between germline ends came to 10 bases. The CDR3 is 15 amino acids. Germline assignment: CDR1 MGHRA and CDR2 YSYEKL. The CDR3 is CASSQETGRNQPQHF. As DNA, the CDR3 is TGCGCCAGCAGCCAAGAAACAGGAAGAAATCAGCCCCAGCATTTT.

The V and J genes are TRBV28 and TRBJ2-3; possibly TRBD1 or TRBD2 for D (5 bases each). This CDR3 has 13 residues. The ends were cut back, 11 bases at V and 2 bases at J, with 14 bases in the middle. The germline V gene encodes CDR1 MDHEN and CDR2 SYDVKM. CDR3 loop: CALSRGLTDTQYF. CDR3 coding DNA: TGTGCCCTTAGCCGGGGCCTCACAGATACGCAGTATTTT.

This chain links TRBV19 with TRBJ2-7, with D maybe TRBD1 (6 bases). CDR1 and CDR2 (germline): LNHDA, SQIVND (reference sequence). V lost 3 bases and J lost 2, with 14 bases in between. The CDR3 loop spans 15 amino acids. The CDR3 sequence: CASSIKRDTAYEQYF. CDR3 DNA: TGTGCCAGTAGTATCAAACGGGACACCGCCTACGAGCAGTACTTC.

This chain joins TRBV7-9 and TRBJ1-2, with a weak D call TRBD1 (5 bases). The CDR3 contains 13 residues. The germline gives CDR1 SEHNR, CDR2 FQNEAQ (reference sequence). V lost 1 base, J lost 5 bases, and 8 bases lay in between. The CDR3 loop reads CASSLGGLYGYTF. Written as DNA, the CDR3 is TGTGCCAGCAGCTTAGGGGGCCTTTATGGCTACACCTTC. The full variable domain, rest sourced from reference TRBV7-9 and TRBJ1-2, is DTGVSQNPRHKITKRGQNVTFRCDPISEHNRLYWYRQTLGQGPEFLTYFQNEAQLEKSRLLSDRFSAERPKGSFSTLEIQRTEQGDSAMYLCASSLGGLYGYTFGSGTRLTVV.

V usage is TRBV6-5 and J usage is TRBJ2-1; 10 bases fit TRBD1. CDR1 is MNHEY, CDR2 SVGAGI, per germline. This CDR3 spans 15 amino acids. V was clipped by 6 bases and J by 5 bases; unmatched bases: 7. The CDR3 protein is CASSTGTGDHNEQFF. CDR3 DNA: TGTGCCAGCAGCACCGGGACAGGGGACCACAATGAGCAGTTCTTC.

The rearrangement links TRBV9 to TRBJ1-3, with 8 bases that match TRBD1. J lost 4 bases, V lost 3 bases, and 6 bases had no gene match. The CDR3 spans 15 residues. Per the germline V gene, CDR1 is SGDLS and CDR2 is YYNGEE. CDR3 sequence reads: CASSANRGTGNTIYF. The CDR3 nucleotides read TGTGCCAGCAGCGCCAACAGGGGGACAGGAAACACCATATATTTT.

The V and J genes are TRBV6-5 and TRBJ2-5; the D gene could be TRBD1 or TRBD2 (6 bases each). Germline V lookup: CDR1 MNHEY, CDR2 SVGAGI. V shed 8 bases and J shed 2 bases, with 15 bases lying between them. This CDR3 contains 14 residues. CDR3 in amino acids: CASCLGGPQETQYF. CDR3 bases: TGTGCCAGCTGTCTAGGGGGGCCACAAGAGACCCAGTACTTC.

This CDR3 is CASSLIGGASYGYTF. In DNA form, the CDR3 reads TGTGCCAGCAGTCTTATAGGCGGGGCGTCCTATGGCTACACCTTC. The V call is TRBV28, the J call TRBJ1-2, with D tentatively TRBD1 (5 bases). The CDR3 loop spans 15 amino acids. The V and J ends lost 5 bases and 4 bases respectively, with 17 bases between them. From germline, CDR1 is MDHEN and CDR2 SYDVKM.

This chain links TRBV14 with TRBJ1-3; a weak D match, TRBD1 (6 bases). CDR1 and CDR2 (germline): SGHDN, FVKESK. The V end lost 6 bases, the J end lost 4 bases, and 19 bases lay between the germline ends. This CDR3 has 16 residues. The CDR3 DNA reads TGTGCCAGCAGTCACGGCCCCCCAGGGGCCGGAAACACCATATATTTT. This translates into CASSHGPPGAGNTIYF. The full variable domain, in which reference TRBV14 and TRBJ1-3 provide the parts outside the CDR3, is EAGVTQFPSHSVIEKGQTVTLRCDPISGHDNLYWYRRVMGKEIKFLLHFVKESKQDESGMPNNRFLAERTGGTYSTLKVQPAELEDSGVYFCASSHGPPGAGNTIYFGEGSWLTVV.

This chain connects TRBV9 to TRBJ2-3, with 7 nucleotides matching TRBD2. CDR3 size: 19 residues. The germline gives CDR1 SGDLS, CDR2 YYNGEE. Trimming removed 0 bases from V and 0 bases from J; junction bases left unmatched: 13. The CDR3 spells CASSVASMGRGSSTDTQYF. The DNA for the CDR3 is TGTGCCAGCAGCGTAGCCTCTATGGGGCGGGGGTCTAGCACAGATACGCAGTATTTT.

V gene TRBV2 combines with J gene TRBJ2-7; 7 nucleotides line up with TRBD1. From germline, CDR1 is SNHLY and CDR2 FYNNEI. V shed 5 bases and J 4 bases; nucleotides not matched to a gene: 5. The CDR3 is 13 amino acids. The CDR3 region has the DNA TGTGCCAGCAGTAGGGGACAGCTTTACGAGCAGTACTTC. It codes for CASSRGQLYEQYF.

The chain is built from TRBV11-2 and TRBJ2-2; TRBD2 is a possible D gene (6 bases). Germline V lookup: CDR1 SGHAT, CDR2 FQNNGV. This CDR3 spans 14 amino acids. The germline V and J ends were trimmed by 5 bases and 4 bases, with 11 bases remaining between them. DNA for the CDR3: TGTGCCAGCAGCCGGACTACTACCACCGGGGAGCTGTTTTTT. The encoded protein is CASSRTTTTGELFF. The full variable domain, its missing parts supplied by reference TRBV11-2 and TRBJ2-2, is EAGVAQSPRYKIIEKRQSVAFWCNPISGHATLYWYQQILGQGPKLLIQFQNNGVVDDSQLPKDRFSAERLKGVDSTLKIQPAKLEDSAVYLCASSRTTTTGELFFGEGSRLTVL.

V is TRBV3-1 (or the pseudogene TRBV3-2) and J is TRBJ1-5; D perhaps matches TRBD1 (6 bases). CDR3 length: 17 residues. The V end lost 1 base, the J end lost 1 base, and 14 bases lay between the germline ends. Germline values: CDR1 LGHDT, CDR2 YNNKEL (reference sequence). CDR3 region: CASSQGPTGYSNQPQHF. CDR3 sequence (DNA): TGTGCCAGCAGCCAAGGACCCACAGGGTACAGCAATCAGCCCCAGCATTTT.